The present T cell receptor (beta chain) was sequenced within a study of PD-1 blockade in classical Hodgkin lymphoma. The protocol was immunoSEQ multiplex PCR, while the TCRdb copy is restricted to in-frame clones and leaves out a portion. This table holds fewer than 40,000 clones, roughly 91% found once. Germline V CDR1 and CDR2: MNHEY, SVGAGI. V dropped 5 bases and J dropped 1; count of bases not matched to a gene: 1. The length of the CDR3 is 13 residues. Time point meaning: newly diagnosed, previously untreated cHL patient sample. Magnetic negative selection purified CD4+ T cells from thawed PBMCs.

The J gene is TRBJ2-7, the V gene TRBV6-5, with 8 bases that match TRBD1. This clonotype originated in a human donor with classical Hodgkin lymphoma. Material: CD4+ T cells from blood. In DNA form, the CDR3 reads TGTGCCAGCAGTCGGACAGGGTCCTACGAGCAGTACTTC. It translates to CASSRTGSYEQYF.